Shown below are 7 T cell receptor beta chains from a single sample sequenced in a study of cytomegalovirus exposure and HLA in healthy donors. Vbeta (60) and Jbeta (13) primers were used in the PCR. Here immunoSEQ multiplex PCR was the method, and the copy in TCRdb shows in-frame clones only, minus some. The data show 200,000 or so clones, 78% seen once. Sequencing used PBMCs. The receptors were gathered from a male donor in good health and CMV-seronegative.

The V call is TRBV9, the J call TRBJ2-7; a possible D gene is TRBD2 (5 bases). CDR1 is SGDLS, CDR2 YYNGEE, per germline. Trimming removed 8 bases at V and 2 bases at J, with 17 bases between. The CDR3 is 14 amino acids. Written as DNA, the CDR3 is TGTGCCAGGGATACTAGTCTGAGAACCTACGAGCAGTACTTC. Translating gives CARDTSLRTYEQYF. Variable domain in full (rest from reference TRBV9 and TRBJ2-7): DSGVTQTPKHLITATGQRVTLRCSPRSGDLSVYWYQQSLDQGLQFLIQYYNGEERAKGNILERFSAQQFPDLHSELNLSSLELGDSALYFCARDTSLRTYEQYFGPGTRLTVT.

The CDR3 reads CASSLSGTARYYNEQFF. The CDR3 nucleotides are TGTGCCAGCAGTTTATCGGGGACTGCCCGGTACTACAATGAGCAGTTCTTC. J is TRBJ2-1 and V is TRBV27; perhaps TRBD2 as D (6 bases). Trimming cost V 0 bases and J 3 bases, with 15 bases left between them. Per the germline V gene, CDR1 is MNHEY and CDR2 is SMNVEV (reference sequence). CDR3 length: 17 amino acids.

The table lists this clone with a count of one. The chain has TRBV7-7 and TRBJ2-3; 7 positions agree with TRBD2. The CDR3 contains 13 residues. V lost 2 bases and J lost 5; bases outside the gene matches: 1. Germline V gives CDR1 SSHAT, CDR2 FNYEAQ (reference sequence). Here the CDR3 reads CASSLKRGDTQYF. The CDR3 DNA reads TGTGCCAGCAGCTTAAAGCGGGGAGATACGCAGTATTTT.

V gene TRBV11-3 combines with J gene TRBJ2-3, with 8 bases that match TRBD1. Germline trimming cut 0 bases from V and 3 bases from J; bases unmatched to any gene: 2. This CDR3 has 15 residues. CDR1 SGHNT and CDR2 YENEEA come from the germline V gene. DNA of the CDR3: TGTGCCAGCAGCTTAGATGGGGACAGGACAGATACGCAGTATTTT. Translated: CASSLDGDRTDTQYF. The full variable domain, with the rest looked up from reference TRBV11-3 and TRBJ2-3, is EAGVVQSPRYKIIEKKQPVAFWCNPISGHNTLYWYLQNLGQGPELLIRYENEEAVDDSQLPKDRFSAERLKGVDSTLKIQPAELGDSAVYLCASSLDGDRTDTQYFGPGTRLTVL.

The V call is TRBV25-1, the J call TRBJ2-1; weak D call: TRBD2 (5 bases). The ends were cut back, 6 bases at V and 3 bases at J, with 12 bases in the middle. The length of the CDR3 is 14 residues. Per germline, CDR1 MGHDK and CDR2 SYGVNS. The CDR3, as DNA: TGTGCCAGCAGGGGTCCAGCGGACTACAATGAGCAGTTCTTC. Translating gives CASRGPADYNEQFF.

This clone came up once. CDR3 sequence: CASQREGGPYEQYF. Written as DNA, the CDR3 is TGTGCCTCCCAACGGGAGGGAGGGCCCTACGAGCAGTACTTC. The rearrangement links TRBV5-4 to TRBJ2-5; 8 nucleotides line up with TRBD2. The DNA end is a closer match to TRBJ2-7, so the J assignment may be wrong. The germline CDR1 and CDR2 sequences are SGHNT and YYREEE (reference sequence). This CDR3 comprises 14 residues.

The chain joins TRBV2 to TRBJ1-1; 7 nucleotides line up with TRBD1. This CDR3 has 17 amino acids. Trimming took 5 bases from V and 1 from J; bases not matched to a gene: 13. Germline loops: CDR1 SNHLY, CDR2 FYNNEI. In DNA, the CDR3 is TGTGCCAGCAGTAAGCGACAGGGCCGTATGGGGAACACTGAAGCTTTCTTT. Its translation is CASSKRQGRMGNTEAFF.